These 20 T cell receptor beta chains originate from one sample sequenced in a study of shared clonotypes between healthy human individuals. Method: immunoSEQ multiplex PCR; TCRdb's copy keeps in-frame clones and lacks some. The sample contains about 340,000 clones, 70% to 75% of which appear only once. The sequenced sample was memory CD4+ T cells sorted from blood. Indicated subset: CD45RA-negative fraction. The receptors derive from a man younger than 40 in good health.

This chain joins TRBV6-5 and TRBJ1-1; D is perhaps TRBD1 (6 bases). The CDR3 runs to 13 residues. Trimming stripped 5 bases from V and 5 bases from J, with 12 bases between. Germline loops: CDR1 MNHEY, CDR2 SVGAGI. The CDR3 sequence is CASSGGRGTEAFF. CDR3 bases: TGTGCCAGCAGTGGGGGCCGGGGAACTGAAGCTTTCTTT.

This clone has a handful of counts. This sequence joins TRBV5-6 and TRBJ2-2, with 7 bases that match TRBD2. Germline trimming cut 4 bases from V and 3 bases from J; bases unmatched to any gene: 6. The CDR3 sequence is 15 residues long. Germline V gene sequence: CDR1 SGHDT, CDR2 YYEEEE. The CDR3 loop reads CASSPGGRDTGELFF. CDR3 bases: TGTGCCAGCAGCCCGGGAGGCCGGGACACCGGGGAGCTGTTTTTT.

The gene calls are TRBV19 and TRBJ2-5; D is possibly TRBD1 (7 bases). The germline CDR1 and CDR2 sequences are LNHDA and SQIVND (reference sequence). The ends were cut back, 3 bases at V and 5 bases at J, with 16 bases in the middle. The CDR3 has 15 amino acids. DNA of the CDR3: TGTGCCAGTAGTATCGCCGACAGGGCGGGGGAGACCCAGTACTTC. It specifies CASSIADRAGETQYF.

The chain recombines TRBV30 with TRBJ1-1, with D hard to call. V dropped 3 bases and J dropped 1 base, with 9 bases sitting between them. CDR3 length: 13 residues. CDR1 is GTSNPN and CDR2 is SVGIG in the germline V gene (reference sequence). CDR3 amino acids: CAWRRTRNTEAFF. CDR3 DNA sequence: TGTGCCTGGAGGAGGACTCGGAACACTGAAGCTTTCTTT.

This clone was observed a few times. For the CDR3, the DNA is TGTGCCAGTAACATCAACACCGGGGAGCTGTTTTTT. This encodes CASNINTGELFF. J is TRBJ2-2 and V is TRBV19; D is unresolved. In germline, CDR1 is LNHDA, CDR2 SQIVND (reference sequence). The V end was cut by 7 bases, the J end by 2 bases, with 5 bases between. The CDR3 runs to 12 residues.

This clone was recorded only once. V and J are TRBV10-3 and TRBJ2-1, with unresolved D. Germline values: CDR1 ENHRY, CDR2 SYGVKD. V was trimmed by 6 bases and J by 7 bases, leaving 10 bases between them. The CDR3 has 12 residues. The CDR3 sequence is CAIREQQNEQFF. In DNA form, the CDR3 reads TGTGCCATCAGGGAACAGCAAAATGAGCAGTTCTTC.

CDR3 bases: TGTGCCAGCAGCCGAGGGGGGAACACTGAAGCTTTCTTT. Its protein is CASSRGGNTEAFF. The chain links TRBV11-3 to TRBJ1-1; the D gene is possibly TRBD1 (6 bases). CDR1 is SGHNT, CDR2 YENEEA, per germline. This CDR3 is built from 13 residues. The V end was cut by 5 bases, the J end by 1 base, with 8 bases between.

In its sample, this clone was seen a few times. The chain recombines TRBV11-3 with TRBJ2-1, with D tentatively TRBD2 (7 bases). This CDR3 is 13 amino acids long. Germline-derived CDR1 and CDR2 are SGHNT and YENEEA. V was shortened by 4 bases and J by 9 bases, with 13 bases between the two germline ends. CDR3 in amino acids: CASSWEGGGEQFF. For the CDR3, the DNA is TGTGCCAGCAGCTGGGAGGGAGGGGGTGAGCAGTTCTTC.

The rearrangement uses TRBV25-1 and TRBJ2-1; no clear D. The CDR3 spans 10 residues. CDR1 MGHDK and CDR2 SYGVNS come from the germline V gene. Trimming took off 3 bases at V and 7 bases at J, with 1 base between the two ends. The CDR3 loop is CASSENEQFF. The CDR3 nucleotides read TGTGCCAGCAGTGAGAATGAGCAGTTCTTC.

The CDR3 protein is CASSLDPRGQETQYF. The CDR3 DNA reads TGTGCCAGCAGCTTAGACCCAAGAGGCCAAGAGACCCAGTACTTC. The genes are TRBV7-2 and TRBJ2-5; unclear D gene. The V gene lost 1 base and the J gene lost 1 base, with 10 bases spanning the gap. The CDR3 consists of 15 residues. Germline CDR1 and CDR2: SGHTA and FQGNSA.

This clone occurred a few times. The chain employs TRBV4-1 and TRBJ2-3; D uncertain. Deletions cut 0 bases from V and 3 bases from J, with 16 bases between. The germline V gene encodes CDR1 MGHRA and CDR2 YSYEKL. This CDR3 is 17 amino acids long. CDR3 sequence reads: CASSQDPSSRVTDTQYF. The CDR3 region has the DNA TGCGCCAGCAGCCAAGATCCCTCAAGCCGGGTAACAGATACGCAGTATTTT.

In this sample, this clone turned up once. This chain joins TRBV19 and TRBJ1-2; D is uncertain. The CDR3 is 13 amino acids. Trimming pared 7 bases from V and 5 bases from J, leaving 14 bases between. Looked up from germline, CDR1 is LNHDA and CDR2 is SQIVND (reference sequence). The CDR3 loop reads CASTQASGYGYTF. DNA for the CDR3: TGTGCCAGTACTCAGGCCTCTGGATATGGCTACACCTTC.

As regards this clone: The same CDR3 also results from other DNA sequences found in this sample. The chain carries TRBV29-1 and TRBJ2-5; D is perhaps TRBD2 (6 bases). This CDR3 comprises 12 residues. V was shortened by 4 bases and J by 2 bases, with 8 bases between the two germline ends. CDR1 is SQVTM, CDR2 ANQGSEA, per germline. Here the CDR3 DNA reads TGCAGCGTTGGGGGGAGGCAAGAGACCCAGTACTTC. This sequence encodes CSVGGRQETQYF.

The J gene is TRBJ2-3, the V gene TRBV18; D call uncertain. Trimming shortened V by 9 bases and J by 2 bases, and 12 bases separated the two germline ends. Germline V lookup: CDR1 KGHSH, CDR2 LQKENI. The CDR3 length is 13 residues. The CDR3 sequence: CASSRENTDTQYF. The CDR3 nucleotides are TGTGCCAGTTCTCGAGAGAACACAGATACGCAGTATTTT.

This clone was seen a few times. The chain has TRBV6-1 and TRBJ2-2; D not resolved. V gave up 4 bases and J gave up 4 bases, with 10 bases separating them. Per germline, CDR1 MNHNS and CDR2 SASEGT. The CDR3 contains 14 residues. DNA for the CDR3: TGTGCCAGCAGTGCACCTCCGGCCACCGGGGAGCTGTTTTTT. As protein: CASSAPPATGELFF.

The rearrangement joins TRBV30 to TRBJ1-2; D gene uncertain. The CDR3 consists of 15 residues. V shed 0 bases and J shed 7 bases, with 18 bases lying between them. Germline V gene sequence: CDR1 GTSNPN, CDR2 SVGIG (reference sequence). The DNA of the CDR3 is TGTGCCTGGAGTGTGCCCCACCTAGGAGGGTCTGGCTACACCTTC. This translates into CAWSVPHLGGSGYTF.

J is TRBJ1-3 and V is TRBV7-9; 7 bases match TRBD1. After removal of 4 bases from V and 1 base from J, the junction contained 4 bases not matched to a gene. The CDR3 contains 15 residues. Germline CDR1 SEHNR, CDR2 FQNEAQ (reference sequence). The CDR3 DNA follows: TGTGCCAGCAGCTCACAGGGGTATTCTGGAAACACCATATATTTT. Amino acid sequence: CASSSQGYSGNTIYF. The full variable domain, completed using reference TRBV7-9 and TRBJ1-3, is DTGVSQNPRHKITKRGQNVTFRCDPISEHNRLYWYRQTLGQGPEFLTYFQNEAQLEKSRLLSDRFSAERPKGSFSTLEIQRTEQGDSAMYLCASSSQGYSGNTIYFGEGSWLTVV.

A remark on this clone: The sample carries other DNA sequences with the same CDR3. The chain links TRBV19 to TRBJ1-5; no clear D. The CDR3 extends over 14 amino acids. Germline loops: CDR1 LNHDA, CDR2 SQIVND (reference sequence). V was pared by 3 bases and J by 6 bases, with 12 bases between. CDR3 protein: CASSIVGGGQPQHF. The CDR3, as DNA: TGTGCCAGTAGTATTGTGGGTGGTGGTCAGCCCCAGCATTTT.

This chain links TRBV7-8 with TRBJ2-1; 13 bases map to TRBD2. Germline V gene data show CDR1 as SGHVS and CDR2 as FQNEAQ. The CDR3 consists of 15 residues. J was trimmed by 7 bases and V by 5 bases; bases with no gene match: 5. CDR3 bases: TGTGCCAGCAGCCCCCGACTAGCGGGAGGAAATGAGCAGTTCTTC. Its protein is CASSPRLAGGNEQFF.

The chain recombines TRBV5-5 with TRBJ1-2; D is possibly TRBD1 (5 bases). Germline V CDR1 and CDR2: SGHKS, YYEKEE (reference sequence). The V end lost 3 bases, the J end lost 7 bases, and 13 bases lay between the germline ends. The CDR3 consists of 13 residues. Here the CDR3 reads CASSSGGGAGYTF. The CDR3 coding sequence is TGTGCCAGCAGCTCCGGCGGAGGGGCTGGCTACACCTTC.